The table lists the clone carrying this T cell receptor beta chain with a few counts. Its antigen remains unidentified. Some clones are missing from TCRdb's copy, which holds only in-frame ones; the method was immunoSEQ multiplex PCR. The table lists more than 40,000 clones, roughly two thirds of them singletons, with about 3.8% in the top ten. The germline CDR1 and CDR2 sequences are LNHDA and SQIVND (reference sequence). The trim removed 6 bases at V and 3 bases at J, leaving 5 bases unmatched. This CDR3 is built from 15 residues. The sample comes from a study of radiotherapy plus CTLA-4 blockade in lung cancer. Study as a whole: Objective responses were seen in around 17% of patients, disease control in more than 30%. Study observations and caveats: Clones derived from tumor TCRs expanded in blood after radiotherapy plus ipilimumab. Early blood T cell clone dynamics, with interferon-beta, were reported to best predict response.

Receiving focal radiation plus CTLA-4 blockade with ipilimumab were patients who had chemo-refractory metastatic non-small-cell lung cancer. The sample here was peripheral blood, taken from a patient treated with radiotherapy plus ipilimumab. The V gene is TRBV19, the J gene TRBJ1-5, with TRBD1 matching over 10 bases. The sequence was obtained from a human donor with non-small cell lung cancer who had a complete response to radiotherapy plus ipilimumab. The DNA for the CDR3 is TGTGCCAGTAGAAGGGACAGGGGACCCAATCAGCCCCAGCATTTT. This sequence encodes CASRRDRGPNQPQHF.